What follows are 9 T cell receptor beta chains derived from one specimen sequenced in a study of blood T cells in healthy people across ages. The authors ran a second PCR of roughly 6 to 11 cycles using a sample-barcoded 5' primer and a J-beta primer mix. TCRdb redid the calling of the 5' RACE reads with MiXCR, one entry per CDR3 protein. Of roughly 800,000 distinct CDR3 sequences listed, 40% to 65% are singletons. The specimen was blood. The source of these receptors is a man older than 75 in good health.

V is TRBV16 and J is TRBJ2-1, with D unclear. Between the trimmed V and J ends, which lost 8 bases and 0 bases, there was a span of 11 bases. There are 14 residues in the CDR3. The germline gives CDR1 KGHSY, CDR2 FQNENV. The CDR3 loop is CASSAVPSYNEQFF. The DNA of the CDR3 is TGTGCCAGCTCGGCGGTCCCCTCCTACAATGAGCAGTTCTTC.

This clonotype was seen only once. This chain links TRBV6-5 with TRBJ1-2, with D perhaps matching TRBD1 (5 bases). Trimming removed 4 bases from V and 0 bases from J, with 12 bases in between. The CDR3 runs 15 residues. CDR1 is MNHEY, CDR2 SVGAGI, per germline. The CDR3 region has the DNA TGTGCCAGCAGTTGGACGGGGGTTCCTAACTATGGCTACACCTTC. Amino acids: CASSWTGVPNYGYTF.

V is TRBV5-1 and J is TRBJ1-1; 7 bases map to TRBD1. The germline V gene has CDR1 SGHRS and CDR2 YFSETQ. V was clipped by 2 bases and J by 0 bases; unmatched bases: 4. The CDR3 covers 15 residues. The CDR3 is CASSLRDSMNTEAFF. The CDR3 DNA reads as TGCGCCAGCAGCTTACGGGACAGTATGAACACTGAAGCTTTCTTT.

Only a few counts were recorded for this clonotype. This chain uses TRBV29-1 with TRBJ2-4, with D possibly being TRBD1 (7 bases). Trimming shortened V by 6 bases and J by 1 base, and 19 bases separated the two germline ends. The CDR3 has 16 residues. The germline V gene encodes CDR1 SQVTM and CDR2 ANQGSEA. DNA of the CDR3: TGCAGCGTGGGGTCCCGACAGGGAGGTGCCAAAAACATTCAGTACTTC. Translated, it gives CSVGSRQGGAKNIQYF.

This rearrangement joins TRBV2 to TRBJ1-4; D not resolved. Germline V gives CDR1 SNHLY, CDR2 FYNNEI. V was clipped by 8 bases and J by 14 bases, with 18 bases between them. CDR3 length: 12 amino acids. CDR3 in DNA: TGTGCCAGCGCCGACGGCCTGAGGTGGCTGTTTTTT. It specifies CASADGLRWLFF.

Only a few counts were recorded for this clonotype. The rearrangement joins TRBV20-1 to TRBJ2-1, with TRBD2 as a possible D gene (5 bases). Trimming pared 8 bases from V and 8 bases from J, leaving 10 bases between. CDR3 length: 10 amino acids. Germline V gene data show CDR1 as DFQATT and CDR2 as SNEGSKA (reference sequence). Here the CDR3 DNA reads TGCAGTCCCCGGGAAGATGAGCAGTTCTTC. Its translation is CSPREDEQFF.

This chain links TRBV15 with TRBJ2-5; D perhaps matches TRBD2 (5 bases). Trimming cost V 1 base and J 5 bases, with 11 bases left between them. CDR3 length: 14 amino acids. Germline loops: CDR1 LNHNV, CDR2 YYDKDF (reference sequence). CDR3 protein: CATSRATSGETQYF. The CDR3 coding sequence is TGTGCCACCAGCAGAGCTACTAGTGGGGAGACCCAGTACTTC.

There are a few counts of this clonotype. The chain has TRBV11-3 and TRBJ2-7; D may be TRBD2 (6 bases). This CDR3 has 15 amino acids. V was pared by 6 bases and J by 0 bases, with 15 bases between. Germline V gene sequence: CDR1 SGHNT, CDR2 YENEEA. The DNA for the CDR3 is TGTGCCAGCAGTTCCGGGGGTACCTTCTCCTACGAGCAGTACTTC. Encoded protein: CASSSGGTFSYEQYF.

The gene calls are TRBV7-9 and TRBJ2-5, with D perhaps matching TRBD2 (5 bases). V gave up 4 bases and J gave up 5 bases, with 17 bases separating them. This CDR3 region has 15 residues. Germline V gene sequence: CDR1 SEHNR, CDR2 FQNEAQ (reference sequence). This chain's CDR3 is CASSSHQLERETQYF. The CDR3 DNA reads as TGTGCCAGCAGCTCCCACCAATTGGAGCGGGAGACCCAGTACTTC.